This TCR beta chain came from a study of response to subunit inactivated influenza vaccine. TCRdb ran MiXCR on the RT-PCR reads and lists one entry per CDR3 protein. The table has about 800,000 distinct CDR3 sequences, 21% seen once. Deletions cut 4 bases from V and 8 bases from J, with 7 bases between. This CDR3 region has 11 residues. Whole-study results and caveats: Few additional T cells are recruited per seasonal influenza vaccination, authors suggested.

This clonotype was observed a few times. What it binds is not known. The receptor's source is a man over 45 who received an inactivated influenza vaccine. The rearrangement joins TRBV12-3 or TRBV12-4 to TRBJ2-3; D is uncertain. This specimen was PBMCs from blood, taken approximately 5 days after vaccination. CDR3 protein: CASSSPRTQYF. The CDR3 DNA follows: TGTGCCAGCAGTTCCCCACGTACGCAGTATTTT.